Listed below are T cell receptor beta chains from one sample, sequenced in a study of blood T cell repertoires in COVID-19. The assay was immunoSEQ multiplex PCR, and TCRdb's table has in-frame clones only and misses some. The sample holds about 160,000 clones; approximately 84% are singletons and the top ten take about 7%. Specimen: PBMCs or T cells enriched from blood (not recorded which). The source of these receptors is a woman aged 50 to 60 who had recovered from COVID-19. Both conserved end residues are part of each CDR3. The D gene is left open where the match is weak. Size is stated for part of the rows, as once, few or many counts, or as a class when the clone is expanded.

TRBV5-1	NA	TRBJ1-5	once	CASSLTGSNQPQHF	TGCGCCAGCAGCTTAACAGGAAGCAATCAGCCCCAGCATTTT
TRBV11-3	TRBD2	TRBJ2-1	NA	CASSLTPGTSGRGSYNEQFF	TGTGCCAGCAGCTTGACCCCCGGGACTAGCGGGAGAGGCTCATACAATGAGCAGTTCTTC
TRBV7-9	TRBD2	TRBJ2-2	NA	CASSSQTSGITGELFF	TGTGCCAGCAGCTCTCAGACTAGCGGGATAACCGGGGAGCTGTTTTTT
TRBV9	NA	TRBJ1-5	NA	CASSRRQGNQPQHF	TGTGCCAGCTCCCGTCGCCAGGGGAATCAGCCCCAGCATTTT
TRBV9	NA	TRBJ2-7	NA	CASSAGVAYEQYF	TGTGCCAGCAGCGCCGGGGTAGCCTACGAGCAGTACTTC
TRBV7-7	TRBD1	TRBJ2-2	NA	CASSLAVGGHTGELFF	TGTGCTAGCAGCTTAGCCGTAGGGGGCCACACCGGGGAGCTGTTTTTT
TRBV5-6	TRBD1	TRBJ2-7	NA	CASSGDRGEKQYF	TGTGCCAGCAGCGGGGACAGGGGAGAGAAGCAGTACTTC
TRBV6-1	NA	TRBJ2-7	NA	CASSDPPGLHYEQYF	TGTGCCAGCAGTGATCCTCCGGGATTGCACTACGAGCAGTACTTC
TRBV15	NA	TRBJ2-5	NA	CATSRGEQETQYF	TGTGCCACCAGCAGGGGCGAACAAGAGACCCAGTACTTC
TRBV5-4	TRBD2	TRBJ2-3	NA	CASSPPQREGTDTQYF	TGTGCCAGCAGCCCCCCTCAGCGGGAAGGCACAGATACGCAGTATTTT
TRBV10-3	TRBD1	TRBJ2-5	NA	CAIRETGAETQYF	TGTGCCATCAGGGAAACAGGGGCAGAGACCCAGTACTTC
TRBV6-1	NA	TRBJ2-7	NA	CASSEKWIAAGASYEQYF	TGTGCCAGCAGTGAGAAATGGATTGCGGCGGGCGCCTCCTACGAGCAGTACTTC
TRBV19	TRBD1	TRBJ1-6	NA	CASILIGTGDNSPLHF	TGTGCCAGTATTTTGATCGGGACAGGGGATAATTCACCCCTCCACTTT
TRBV9	NA	TRBJ2-2	NA	CASSVTGKNTGELFF	TGTGCCAGCAGCGTAACAGGGAAGAACACCGGGGAGCTGTTTTTT
TRBV2	TRBD2	TRBJ2-5	NA	CASRPGTSGSWAQYF	TGTGCCAGCAGGCCCGGGACTAGCGGGAGTTGGGCCCAGTACTTC
TRBV6-5	TRBD1	TRBJ2-7	NA	CASSPDRGYEQYF	TGTGCCAGCAGTCCCGACAGGGGGTACGAGCAGTACTTC
TRBV3-1/TRBV3-2	NA	TRBJ1-1	once	CASSLDRDNGAFF	TGTGCCAGCAGTCTAGACCGGGATAATGGGGCTTTCTTT
TRBV2	TRBD1	TRBJ1-1	NA	CASRGTGGTEAFF	TGTGCCAGCAGGGGGACAGGGGGCACTGAAGCTTTCTTT
TRBV3-1/TRBV3-2	TRBD1	TRBJ1-2	once	CASSLPGQGYGYTF	TGTGCCAGCAGCCTTCCGGGACAGGGCTATGGCTACACCTTC
TRBV6-1	NA	TRBJ2-5	NA	CASSEGDLETQYF	TGTGCCAGCAGTGAAGGGGACTTGGAGACCCAGTACTTC
TRBV7-9	TRBD2	TRBJ2-3	NA	CASSPAASGRVTDTQYF	TGTGCCAGCAGCCCAGCAGCTAGCGGGAGGGTCACAGATACGCAGTATTTT
TRBV3-1/TRBV3-2	TRBD2	TRBJ2-1	NA	CASSQEGGRAYNEQFF	TGTGCCAGCAGCCAAGAGGGCGGGAGGGCCTACAATGAGCAGTTCTTC
TRBV23-1	NA	TRBJ1-5	NA	CASSQSIEELSQPQHF	TGCGCCAGCAGTCAATCTATAGAAGAATTATCTCAGCCCCAGCATTTT
TRBV18	NA	TRBJ2-4	NA	CASSPSQGQAIQYF	TGTGCCAGCTCACCAAGTCAGGGGCAAGCCATTCAGTACTTC
TRBV3-1/TRBV3-2	NA	TRBJ2-5	NA	CASSFRTAPETQYF	TGTGCCAGCAGCTTCAGGACAGCCCCGGAGACCCAGTACTTC
TRBV2	TRBD2	TRBJ2-5	NA	CASRERTSGMLTQYF	TGTGCCAGCAGAGAGAGGACTAGCGGGATGTTGACCCAGTACTTC
TRBV5-1	NA	TRBJ1-5	NA	CASSLDSGNQPQHF	TGCGCCAGCAGCTTGGACAGTGGGAATCAGCCCCAGCATTTT
TRBV24-1	NA	TRBJ2-3	NA	CATSDLGAIDTQYF	TGTGCCACCAGTGATTTAGGAGCGATTGATACGCAGTATTTT
TRBV28	TRBD1	TRBJ1-5	NA	CASSLGSRGNSNQPQHF	TGTGCCAGCAGTTTAGGGTCCAGGGGGAATAGCAATCAGCCCCAGCATTTT
TRBV7-8	TRBD1	TRBJ1-1	NA	CASSLRQGAMNTEAFF	TGTGCCAGCAGCTTAAGACAGGGGGCGATGAACACTGAAGCTTTCTTT
TRBV28	NA	TRBJ1-3	NA	CASSPHGAGNTIYF	TGTGCCAGCAGTCCCCATGGGGCGGGAAACACCATATATTTT
TRBV12-3/TRBV12-4	NA	TRBJ2-1	NA	CASSLWQNEQFF	TGTGCCAGCAGTTTGTGGCAAAATGAGCAGTTCTTC
TRBV11-2	TRBD1	TRBJ1-6	NA	CASSLDNRGRNSPLHF	TGTGCCAGCAGCTTAGATAATAGGGGGCGAAATTCACCCCTCCACTTT
TRBV5-5	NA	TRBJ1-2	NA	CASSPLVGGYYGYTF	TGTGCCAGCAGCCCCCTGGTCGGGGGGTACTATGGCTACACCTTC
TRBV27	NA	TRBJ1-4	NA	CASSPDRLWTNEKLFF	TGTGCCAGCAGCCCTGACAGGTTATGGACTAATGAAAAACTGTTTTTT
TRBV5-1	TRBD1	TRBJ1-3	NA	CASSLGDSGNTIYF	TGCGCCAGCAGCTTGGGGGACAGTGGAAACACCATATATTTT